This T cell receptor beta chain is drawn from a study of cytomegalovirus exposure and HLA in healthy donors. PCR employed 60 Vbeta and 13 Jbeta primers. Libraries were prepared by immunoSEQ multiplex PCR; TCRdb keeps only in-frame clonotypes and omits some of them. Of 200,000 or so clones in the sample, roughly 80% were seen once. It was healthy bone marrow donors who served as donors. The clonotype originates from a boy under 18 in good health and CMV-seronegative. The sample was PBMCs.

The CDR3 is CASSPVRVEGYTF. The CDR3 DNA is TGTGCCAGCTCACCTGTCAGGGTGGAAGGCTACACCTTC. The chain is built from TRBV18 and TRBJ1-2; possibly TRBD1 for D (5 bases). Germline-derived CDR1 and CDR2 are KGHSH and LQKENI. CDR3 length: 13 residues. Trimming left V 3 bases short and J 8 bases short, with 13 bases between.